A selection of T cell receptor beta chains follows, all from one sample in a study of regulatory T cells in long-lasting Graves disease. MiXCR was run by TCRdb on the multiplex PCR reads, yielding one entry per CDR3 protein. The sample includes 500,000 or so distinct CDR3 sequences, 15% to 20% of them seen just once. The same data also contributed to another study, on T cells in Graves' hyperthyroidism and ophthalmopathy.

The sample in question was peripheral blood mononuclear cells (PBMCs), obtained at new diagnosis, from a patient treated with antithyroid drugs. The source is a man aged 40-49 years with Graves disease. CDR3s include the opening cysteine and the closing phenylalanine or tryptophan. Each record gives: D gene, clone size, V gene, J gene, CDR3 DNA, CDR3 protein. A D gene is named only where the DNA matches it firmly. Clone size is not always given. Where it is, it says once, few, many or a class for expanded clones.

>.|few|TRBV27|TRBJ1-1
TGTGCCAGCAGCTCTCGCCCGGGGGGGCGCGACAACACTGAAGCTTTCTTT
CASSSRPGGRDNTEAFF
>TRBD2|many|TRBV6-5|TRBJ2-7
TGTGCCAGCAGTTACTCTTCTAGCGGGGTTCTAGCCTACGAGCAGTACTTC
CASSYSSSGVLAYEQYF
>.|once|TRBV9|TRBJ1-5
TGTGCCAGCAGTGCCGACATCCTGAGTCAGCCCCGGCATTTT
CASSADILSQPRHF
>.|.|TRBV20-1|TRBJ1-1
TGCAGTGCTATGCTATCGAGCATGAACACTGAAGCTTTCTTT
CSAMLSSMNTEAFF
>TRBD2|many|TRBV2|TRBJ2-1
TGTGCCAGCAGGCGCGGGAGCTCCTACAATGAGCAGTTCTTC
CASRRGSSYNEQFF
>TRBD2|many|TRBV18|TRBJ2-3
TGTGCCAGCTCACCGGGACTAGCGGATAGCACAGATACGCAGTATTTT
CASSPGLADSTDTQYF
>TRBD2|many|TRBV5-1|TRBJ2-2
TGTGCCAGCAGCTTAACTAGCGGGAAGGCAGGGGAGCTGTTTTTT
CASSLTSGKAGELFF
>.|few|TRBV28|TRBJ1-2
TGTGCCAGCATAAAGGACGGCAGCCCTATTGGCTACACCTTC
CASIKDGSPIGYTF
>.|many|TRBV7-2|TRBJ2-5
TGTGCCAGCAGTACGACCGCGGGCCAAGAGACCCAGTACTTC
CASSTTAGQETQYF
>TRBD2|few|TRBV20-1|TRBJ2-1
TGCAGTGCTAGAATGTGGGGGGGGGAGAGGGGCAATGAGCAGTTCTTC
CSARMWGGERGNEQFF
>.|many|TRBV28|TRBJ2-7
TGTGCCAGCAGGCCGGGACCTCAGAGCTCCTACGAGCAGTACTTC
CASRPGPQSSYEQYF
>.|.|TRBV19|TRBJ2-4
TGTGCCAGTAGTATAGTAACTAGCTCCGGCACCAAAAACATTCAGTACTTC
CASSIVTSSGTKNIQYF